This TCR beta chain was observed in a study of T cells in Graves' hyperthyroidism and ophthalmopathy. Study results and caveats: Ophthalmopathy onset followed model prediction by a median about six months. Clonotypes that were expanded in thyroid above 0.001 mostly appeared in blood too.

Exclusion of a patient resulted from uncontrolled infection, other autoimmune disease, pregnancy or lactation. Diagnosing involved the use of clinical symptoms, serum thyroxine and TRAb, thyroid ultrasound and orbital computed tomography. The CDR3 regions of TCR beta were amplified from RNA transcripts. An initial round of RT-PCR targeting the TCR CDR3 relied on the HTBI primer set. A single record per CDR3 protein comes from TCRdb applying MiXCR to the multiplex PCR reads. The repertoire holds hundreds of thousands of distinct CDR3 sequences, roughly 16% seen once, with approximately 3.5% in the top ten. Germline CDR1 is SGHRS and CDR2 is YFSETQ. This CDR3 region has 14 residues. As concerns this clonotype: Its antigen remains unidentified. One junction end disagrees with the germline gene, perhaps due to a read error.

The chain recombines TRBV5-1 with TRBJ2-3, with TRBD2 matching over 9 bases. Sequencing was carried out using blood. The TCR comes from a woman in her thirties or forties with Graves' ophthalmopathy. The DNA of the CDR3 is TGCGCCAGCAGCGTTAGCGGGAGTCTAGATATGCAGTATTTT. This gives the protein CASSVSGSLDMQYF.